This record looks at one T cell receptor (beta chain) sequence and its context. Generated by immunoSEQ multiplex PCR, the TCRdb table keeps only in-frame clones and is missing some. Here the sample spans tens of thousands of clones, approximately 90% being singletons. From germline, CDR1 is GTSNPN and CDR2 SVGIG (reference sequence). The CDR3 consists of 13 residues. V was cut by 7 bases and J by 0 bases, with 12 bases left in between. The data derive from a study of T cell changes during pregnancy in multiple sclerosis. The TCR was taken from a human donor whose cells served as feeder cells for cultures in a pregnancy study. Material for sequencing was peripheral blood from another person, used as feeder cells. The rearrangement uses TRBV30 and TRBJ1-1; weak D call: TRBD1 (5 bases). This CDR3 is CASSDNMNTEAFF. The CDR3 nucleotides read TGTGCCTCTTCGGACAACATGAACACTGAAGCTTTCTTT.